This T cell receptor (beta chain) was found in a study of vaccination and CD4 T cells after COVID-19. At the level of the study: Convalescents were six males and four females, two of them Hispanic. Post-vaccination samples were procured at a median of roughly 76 days following dose two (range 14 to 241).

CD4+ T cells that had been cultured provided DNA sequenced with the Oncomine TCR Beta short-read assay. Genomic DNA was taken out of cultured CD4+ T cells by extraction. TCRdb reprocessed the PCR reads via MiXCR and lists one record per CDR3 protein. The repertoire holds approximately 20,000 distinct CDR3 sequences, with roughly two fifths as singletons. The treatment is: approximately nine-day PBMC culture with coronavirus spike peptide pools or control peptides (ViraFEST assay). With respect to this clonotype: Its antigen is unknown.

CDR1 and CDR2 (germline): SNHLY, FYNNEI. This CDR3 is 15 amino acids long. Trimming removed 1 base from V and 7 bases from J, with 14 bases in between. The sample consisted of CD4+ T cells from blood, cultured in vitro, taken after SARS-CoV-2 vaccination. The TCR originated in a human donor who had recovered from COVID-19. The J gene is TRBJ1-5, the V gene TRBV2, with D maybe TRBD1 (5 bases). The CDR3 loop is CASSEGRAGGQPQHF. In DNA, the CDR3 is TGTGCCAGCAGTGAAGGTCGGGCGGGGGGACAGCCCCAGCATTTT.